This TCR beta chain was found in a study of PD-L1 blockade in urothelial cancer. For the study at large: T cells were recovered from blood samples at a median of around 140,000. Study outcomes and limitations: Durable-benefit patients expanded tumor-associated blood clones more at 3 weeks. Better survival was predicted when blood TCR clonality before treatment fell below the median.

As for time point: pretreatment peripheral blood. This CDR3 contains 14 residues. Germline loops: CDR1 SGHTA, CDR2 FQGNSA. Trimming cost V 5 bases and J 11 bases, with 21 bases left between them. This clone has at least ten counts. Antigen unknown. Profiling relied on immunoSEQ multiplex PCR, and the TCRdb table lists in-frame clones only, not all of them. The sample includes 50,000 to 55,000 clones, roughly four fifths seen only once; the top ten take under 4.5%. Source: PBMCs, taken around atezolizumab (anti-PD-L1) treatment. The TCR was taken from a man aged 65 to 85 with urothelial cancer. The V call is TRBV7-2, the J call TRBJ1-1, with D possibly matching TRBD1 (6 bases). The CDR3 here is CASSARLQGFVAFF. DNA for the CDR3: TGTGCCAGCAGCGCGCGACTACAGGGATTTGTCGCTTTCTTT.